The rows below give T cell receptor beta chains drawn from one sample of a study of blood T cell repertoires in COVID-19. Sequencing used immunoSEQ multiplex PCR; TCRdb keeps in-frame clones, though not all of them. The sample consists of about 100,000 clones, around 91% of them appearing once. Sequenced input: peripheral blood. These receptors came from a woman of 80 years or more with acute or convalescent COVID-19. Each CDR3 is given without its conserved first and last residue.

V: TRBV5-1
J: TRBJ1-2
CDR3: ASSGNRGTSYGYT

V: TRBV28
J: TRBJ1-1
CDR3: ASSRAGPEAF

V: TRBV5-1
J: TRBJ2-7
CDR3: ASSLGRTDYEQY

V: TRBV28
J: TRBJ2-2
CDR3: ASTLRGAGELF

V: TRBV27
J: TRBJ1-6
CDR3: ASRRTEYNSPLH

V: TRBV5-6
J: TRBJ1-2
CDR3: ASNPQGAPGYT

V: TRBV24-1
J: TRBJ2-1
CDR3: ATSGTSAHASYNEQF

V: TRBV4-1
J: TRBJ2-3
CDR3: ASSQVASGGAADTQY

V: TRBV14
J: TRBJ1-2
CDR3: ASRYRVSYGYT

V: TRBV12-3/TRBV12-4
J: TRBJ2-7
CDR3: ASTWGGAYEQY

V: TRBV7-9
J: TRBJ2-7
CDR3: ASSLLGTSGGLRRYEQY

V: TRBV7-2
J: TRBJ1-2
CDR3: ASSKAGGANYGYT

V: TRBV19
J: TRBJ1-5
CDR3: ASRPTGGLQPQH

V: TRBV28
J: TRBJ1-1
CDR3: ASSRPGSESAF

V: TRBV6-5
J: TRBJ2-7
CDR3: ASSYFVRGEQY

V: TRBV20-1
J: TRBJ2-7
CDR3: SASKGGGAYEQY

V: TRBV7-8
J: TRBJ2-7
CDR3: ASSSGQLYEQY

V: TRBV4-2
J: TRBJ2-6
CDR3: ASSHSTAAGANVLT

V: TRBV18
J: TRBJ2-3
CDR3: ASSRTSGAHTDTQY

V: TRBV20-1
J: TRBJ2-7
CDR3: SASVGQGPYEQY

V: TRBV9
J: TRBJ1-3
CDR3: ASGEPSGNTIY

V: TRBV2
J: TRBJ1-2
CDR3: ASTPSRDRADDYGYT

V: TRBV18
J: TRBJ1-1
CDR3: ASSPDTVNTEAF

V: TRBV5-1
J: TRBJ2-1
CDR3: ASSSTGEVVNEQF

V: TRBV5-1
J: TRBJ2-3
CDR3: ASSSSPYGSGTDTQY

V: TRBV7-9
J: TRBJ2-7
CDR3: ASSQRGQGYEQY

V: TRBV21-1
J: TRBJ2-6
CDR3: ASRDRASGANVLT

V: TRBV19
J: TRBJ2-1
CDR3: ASSIGLYNEQF

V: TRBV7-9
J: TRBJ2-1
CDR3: ASSSRDTIYNEQF

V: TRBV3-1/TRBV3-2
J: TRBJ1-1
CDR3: ASSPGGQMNTEAF

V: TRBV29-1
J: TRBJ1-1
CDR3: SVSGNTEAF

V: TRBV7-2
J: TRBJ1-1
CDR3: ASSLAQGGATEAF

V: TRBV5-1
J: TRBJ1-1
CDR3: ASRQSGVKTEAF

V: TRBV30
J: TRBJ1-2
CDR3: AWSTGDNYGYT

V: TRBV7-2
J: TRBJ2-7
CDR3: ASSLVGRDEQY

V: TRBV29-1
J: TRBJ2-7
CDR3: SVEVQGFGDYEQY

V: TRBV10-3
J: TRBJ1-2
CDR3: AITPGTGPIGYT

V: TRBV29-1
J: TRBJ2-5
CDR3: SGSQTRSGGTQY

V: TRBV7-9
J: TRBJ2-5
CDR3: ASSRTGGQETQY

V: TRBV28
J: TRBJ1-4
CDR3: ASSLSVGGTNEKLF

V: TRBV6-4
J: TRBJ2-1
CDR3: ASSHGGQGNNEQF

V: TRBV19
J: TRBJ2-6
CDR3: ASSGQGSGANVLT

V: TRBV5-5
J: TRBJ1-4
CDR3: ASSLRMDRGDEKLF

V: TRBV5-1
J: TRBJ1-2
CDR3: ASSYIPGGAINGYT

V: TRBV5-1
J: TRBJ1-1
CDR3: ASSLFQGPNTEAF